What follows are 23 T cell receptor beta chains derived from one specimen sequenced in a study of beta chain features in type 1 diabetes listed by TCRdb under 2018. Broader findings and caveats from the paper: In all four CD4+ subsets, TCRB CDR3 length was moderately but significantly shorter in type 1 diabetes patients.

These TCRs are of unknown antigen specificity. The library was built by means of the immunoSEQ multiplex PCR assay. All of the isolated RNA was reverse transcribed with the High Capacity cDNA Reverse Transcription Kit, so expressed TCRB transcripts were sequenced. Drawn from immuneACCESS, this table holds only the in-frame rearrangements with V and J called that TCRdb kept. Clones are partly lost; checked studies trace under half to an unresolved V gene and leave the rest unexplained. Recorded for this sample are some 700,000 clones; roughly an eighth of them occurred a single time. The leading ten clones occupy roughly 0.022% of the sample. Sample: naive CD4+ T cells from blood. The cell subset or site label, read with the paper, signifies: true naive CD4+ T cells. The receptors originated from a man in his late teens or twenties with type 1 diabetes.

The chain employs TRBV5-1 and TRBJ2-1; D not resolved. Trimming removed 0 bases from V and 7 bases from J, with 11 bases in between. Germline V gene lookup returns CDR1 SGHRS and CDR2 YFSETQ. CDR3 length equals 14 residues. In nucleotides, the CDR3 is TGCGCCAGCAGCTTGGCCTTAGGGATGAATGAGCAGTTCTTC. The encoded protein is CASSLALGMNEQFF.

This clone was picked up a small number of times. The V and J genes are TRBV15 and TRBJ2-7; no clear D. Germline CDR1 LNHNV, CDR2 YYDKDF (reference sequence). V was cut by 5 bases and J by 0 bases, with 14 bases left in between. CDR3 length: 15 residues. The CDR3: CATSGPWQGSYEQYF. The CDR3 DNA is TGTGCCACCAGCGGCCCCTGGCAAGGCTCCTACGAGCAGTACTTC.

The rearrangement uses TRBV28 and TRBJ2-1; 10 bases align to TRBD1. Germline V gives CDR1 MDHEN, CDR2 SYDVKM. Trimming cost V 6 bases and J 1 base; bases outside gene matches: 12. The CDR3 runs 18 residues. Written as DNA, the CDR3 is TGTGCCAGCAGGGAAGCCGGGACAGGGGTAGGGTCCTACAATGAGCAGTTCTTC. Translated: CASREAGTGVGSYNEQFF.

CDR3 DNA sequence: TGCGCCAGCAGCTTGGAGCAGGGTGGTAATTCACCCCTCCACTTT. Translating it yields CASSLEQGGNSPLHF. The V call is TRBV5-1, the J call TRBJ1-6; the D gene is possibly TRBD1 (5 bases). Germline values: CDR1 SGHRS, CDR2 YFSETQ. Trimming removed 0 bases at V and 6 bases at J, with 10 bases between. The CDR3 consists of 15 residues.

The chain combines TRBV10-2 with TRBJ2-6; no reliable D call. The CDR3 contains 16 residues. Germline CDR1 reads WSHSY; CDR2 reads SAAADI. V shed 2 bases and J shed 1 base, with 9 bases lying between them. In DNA, the CDR3 is TGCGCCAGCAGTGAGATTTTGGGTTCTGGGGCCAACGTCCTGACTTTC. It encodes CASSEILGSGANVLTF.

This clone was detected only a few times. The chain links TRBV4-1 to TRBJ1-4; D remains unclear. CDR1 MGHRA and CDR2 YSYEKL come from the germline V gene. Between the trimmed V and J ends, which lost 3 bases and 8 bases, there was a span of 10 bases. CDR3 length equals 13 residues. CDR3 residues: CASSQPGQEKLFF. The CDR3 DNA is TGCGCCAGCAGCCAGCCTGGCCAAGAAAAACTGTTTTTT.

The gene calls are TRBV29-1 and TRBJ1-1; possible D gene TRBD1, 5 bases. Germline V lookup: CDR1 SQVTM, CDR2 ANQGSEA. This CDR3 contains 14 residues. V shed 2 bases and J shed 1 base, with 11 bases lying between them. CDR3 amino acids: CSVESWGANTEAFF. Written as DNA, the CDR3 is TGCAGCGTTGAATCGTGGGGCGCGAACACTGAAGCTTTCTTT.

This clone showed up just a few times. V is TRBV13 and J is TRBJ2-1, with 7 bases identical to TRBD2. Germline V CDR1 and CDR2: PRHDT, FYEKMQ (reference sequence). Losses at the gene ends were 6 bases for V and 2 bases for J; bases not matched to a gene: 7. The CDR3 runs to 15 residues. Written as DNA, the CDR3 is TGTGCCAGCAGTTCCCCGGGGGGTACCTACAATGAGCAGTTCTTC. Protein product: CASSSPGGTYNEQFF.

In its sample, this clone was seen a few times. The rearrangement links TRBV30 to TRBJ1-5; weak D call: TRBD1 (5 bases). The V end lost 4 bases, the J end lost 6 bases, and 16 bases lay between the germline ends. CDR3 size: 14 residues. Germline-derived CDR1 and CDR2 are GTSNPN and SVGIG (reference sequence). As DNA, the CDR3 is TGTGCCTGGACGGAGACTGCGGGACGTCAGCCCCAGCATTTT. This sequence encodes CAWTETAGRQPQHF.

This clone was picked up a small number of times. The chain links TRBV28 to TRBJ1-1; D is ambiguous. The CDR3 length is 12 residues. Germline CDR1 is MDHEN and CDR2 is SYDVKM. The V end lost 3 bases, the J end lost 1 base, and 3 bases lay between the germline ends. This CDR3 reads CASSLENTEAFF. In DNA, the CDR3 is TGTGCCAGCAGTTTGGAGAACACTGAAGCTTTCTTT. The full variable domain, in which reference TRBV28 and TRBJ1-1 provide the parts outside the CDR3, is DVKVTQSSRYLVKRTGEKVFLECVQDMDHENMFWYRQDPGLGLRLIYFSYDVKMKEKGDIPEGYSVSREKKERFSLILESASTNQTSMYLCASSLENTEAFFGQGTRLTVV.

The V gene is TRBV6-4, the J gene TRBJ1-2; a possible D gene is TRBD1 (6 bases). Germline values: CDR1 MRHNA, CDR2 SNTAGT. Trimming left V 8 bases short and J 8 bases short, with 21 bases between. The CDR3 totals 14 residues. CDR3 region: CASGATGASSGYTF. CDR3 in DNA: TGTGCCAGCGGAGCGACGGGGGCTTCCTCCGGCTACACCTTC.

CDR3 region: CASRRTGAPGEQYF. CDR3 bases: TGTGCCAGTAGGAGGACAGGGGCCCCGGGCGAGCAGTACTTC. The V gene is TRBV19, the J gene TRBJ2-7; 9 positions match TRBD1. J gave up 6 bases and V 6 bases, and 9 bases lay outside the gene matches. Germline V gene lookup returns CDR1 LNHDA and CDR2 SQIVND (reference sequence). The CDR3 loop spans 14 amino acids.

V and J are TRBV4-1 and TRBJ2-7; the D is unclear. Germline assignment: CDR1 MGHRA and CDR2 YSYEKL. This CDR3 is 16 amino acids long. Between the trimmed V and J ends, which lost 3 bases and 2 bases, there was a span of 17 bases. CDR3 protein: CASSHDEVGPTYEQYF. In nucleotides, the CDR3 is TGCGCCAGCAGCCACGACGAGGTAGGACCTACCTACGAGCAGTACTTC.

This clone was counted only a few times. This rearrangement joins TRBV11-3 to TRBJ2-2, with TRBD2 identical over 7 bases. The V segment lost 5 bases and the J segment 4 bases; nucleotides outside the gene matches: 4. This CDR3 spans 14 amino acids. Germline loops: CDR1 SGHNT, CDR2 YENEEA. The chain's CDR3 is CASSPSGATGELFF. For the CDR3, the DNA is TGTGCCAGCAGCCCCAGCGGGGCCACCGGGGAGCTGTTTTTT.

This clone was picked up a small number of times. The gene calls are TRBV14 and TRBJ1-2; D unclear. V was cut by 4 bases and J by 4 bases, with 16 bases left in between. The CDR3 has 15 residues. Germline V CDR1 and CDR2: SGHDN, FVKESK. CDR3 coding DNA: TGTGCCAGCAGCCCCCCGGCGCTGGTGGGCTATGGCTACACCTTC. Translating it yields CASSPPALVGYGYTF. The full variable domain, its missing parts supplied by reference TRBV14 and TRBJ1-2, is EAGVTQFPSHSVIEKGQTVTLRCDPISGHDNLYWYRRVMGKEIKFLLHFVKESKQDESGMPNNRFLAERTGGTYSTLKVQPAELEDSGVYFCASSPPALVGYGYTFGSGTRLTVV.

The chain couples TRBV30 to TRBJ1-2; 8 bases are shared with TRBD1. The CDR3 consists of 11 residues. Germline V gene sequence: CDR1 GTSNPN, CDR2 SVGIG (reference sequence). The junction had 2 bases not matched to a gene; V was cut back by 3 bases and J by 8 bases. CDR3 loop: CAWSRGLGYTF. The CDR3 bases are TGTGCCTGGAGCAGGGGGCTCGGCTACACCTTC.

This clone was seen a handful of times. A junction end diverges from the germline sequence, so it may reflect a read error. The chain is built from TRBV6-5 and TRBJ2-5, with D perhaps being TRBD1 or TRBD2 (5 bases each). The CDR3 sequence is 11 residues long. Germline V gives CDR1 MNHEY, CDR2 SVGAGI. The CDR3 coding sequence is TGTGCCATCAGTGAGGGGGAGACCCAGTACTTC. It codes for CAISEGETQYF.

The chain has TRBV7-2 and TRBJ1-4; perhaps TRBD1 as D (5 bases). Germline CDR1 and CDR2: SGHTA and FQGNSA. V shed 5 bases and J shed 9 bases, with 13 bases lying between them. CDR3 size: 13 residues. CDR3 sequence: CASSPAGSKKLFF. In nucleotides, the CDR3 is TGTGCCAGCAGCCCAGCAGGGTCGAAAAAACTGTTTTTT.

This clone occurred a few times. V gene TRBV14 combines with J gene TRBJ2-1, with a tentative D call TRBD1 (6 bases). V was clipped by 6 bases and J by 7 bases, with 10 bases between them. The CDR3 has 12 residues. Germline V lookup: CDR1 SGHDN, CDR2 FVKESK. The CDR3 DNA follows: TGTGCCAGCAGAATACAGGGTAATGAGCAGTTCTTC. Translation gives CASRIQGNEQFF.

The chain is built from TRBV18 and TRBJ2-7, with D maybe TRBD2 (5 bases). Trimming cost V 1 base and J 2 bases, with 6 bases left between them. This CDR3 comprises 13 residues. Germline-derived CDR1 and CDR2 are KGHSH and LQKENI. CDR3 DNA: TGTGCCAGCTCACCACTGACTACCTACGAGCAGTACTTC. This gives the protein CASSPLTTYEQYF.

This clone turned up a few times. The J gene is TRBJ2-3, the V gene TRBV5-1; D assignment may be TRBD1 or TRBD2 (6 bases each). The germline V gene has CDR1 SGHRS and CDR2 YFSETQ. This CDR3 has 15 residues. The V end lost 6 bases, the J end lost 3 bases, and 17 bases lay between the germline ends. The CDR3 protein is CASTPGASSTDTQYF. The CDR3 coding sequence is TGCGCCAGCACTCCGGGGGCCTCTTCAACAGATACGCAGTATTTT.

The chain is built from TRBV30 and TRBJ2-1; 11 bases align to TRBD2. The CDR3 covers 13 residues. Germline CDR1 is GTSNPN and CDR2 is SVGIG (reference sequence). The ends lost 6 bases at V and 4 bases at J; junction bases unmatched: 2. Written as DNA, the CDR3 is TGTGCCTGTTCTAGCGGGGGGTACAATGAGCAGTTCTTC. This encodes CACSSGGYNEQFF.

This clone was seen more than once but under ten times. J is TRBJ2-7 and V is TRBV2; D unclear. The CDR3 is 12 amino acids. Germline V gene sequence: CDR1 SNHLY, CDR2 FYNNEI. Trimming shortened V by 8 bases and J by 1 base, and 9 bases separated the two germline ends. CDR3 sequence (DNA): TGTGCCAGCTATGATTTGTCCTACGAGCAGTACTTC. Amino acid sequence: CASYDLSYEQYF.